The next 23 T cell receptor beta chains were all read from a single sample in a study of cytomegalovirus exposure and HLA in healthy donors. Data came from immunoSEQ multiplex PCR; TCRdb stores just in-frame clones and leaves some out. Of 110,000 or so clones listed, about nine tenths are singletons. Material: PBMCs. The source is a woman aged 18-29 years in good health and CMV-seronegative.

This clone was counted a single time. The chain's CDR3 is CASSLLTSGAYEQYF. CDR3 sequence (DNA): TGTGCCAGCAGCTTACTGACTAGCGGTGCCTACGAGCAGTACTTC. The chain employs TRBV7-9 and TRBJ2-7; TRBD2 matches 9 bases. Germline CDR1 is SEHNR and CDR2 is FQNEAQ (reference sequence). This CDR3 has 15 residues. With V trimmed by 2 bases and J by 2 bases, 4 bases remained unmatched.

The chain uses TRBV28 and TRBJ1-2, with 7 bases aligning to TRBD1. The CDR3 extends over 14 amino acids. Per germline, CDR1 MDHEN and CDR2 SYDVKM. V lost 6 bases and J lost 3; bases outside the gene matches: 7. The CDR3 is CASSEQGHDYGYTF. The CDR3 region has the DNA TGTGCCAGCAGCGAACAGGGGCATGACTATGGCTACACCTTC.

This chain connects TRBV27 to TRBJ2-3; 7 nucleotides align to TRBD1. V gave up 5 bases and J gave up 4 bases; unmatched junction bases: 12. Germline CDR1 MNHEY, CDR2 SMNVEV (reference sequence). The CDR3 spans 16 residues. The CDR3 region is CASSRDREVGADTQYF. The CDR3 nucleotides read TGTGCCAGCAGTAGAGACAGGGAAGTCGGGGCAGATACGCAGTATTTT.

The chain couples TRBV28 to TRBJ2-1, with a possible D match to TRBD2 (5 bases). V was shortened by 8 bases and J by 0 bases, with 17 bases between the two germline ends. CDR1 and CDR2 from the germline V gene are MDHEN and SYDVKM. CDR3 length: 16 residues. For the CDR3, the DNA is TGTGCCAGCCTGCCAAACCTGGGGAGCTCCTACAATGAGCAGTTCTTC. Protein sequence: CASLPNLGSSYNEQFF. The full variable domain, with the rest looked up from reference TRBV28 and TRBJ2-1, is DVKVTQSSRYLVKRTGEKVFLECVQDMDHENMFWYRQDPGLGLRLIYFSYDVKMKEKGDIPEGYSVSREKKERFSLILESASTNQTSMYLCASLPNLGSSYNEQFFGPGTRLTVL.

The J gene is TRBJ1-2, the V gene TRBV5-4; D not resolved. This CDR3 spans 13 amino acids. Trimming took off 10 bases at V and 3 bases at J, with 16 bases between the two ends. CDR1 and CDR2 from the germline V gene are SGHNT and YYREEE (reference sequence). This CDR3 reads CAYTEGVDYGYTF. The CDR3 bases are TGTGCCTACACCGAGGGAGTTGACTATGGCTACACCTTC.

This sequence joins TRBV5-1 and TRBJ2-1, with D perhaps matching TRBD1 (6 bases). Germline CDR1 SGHRS, CDR2 YFSETQ. The CDR3 totals 14 residues. V dropped 4 bases and J dropped 1 base, with 9 bases sitting between them. For the CDR3, the DNA is TGCGCCAGCAGCCCTGGACAGTCCTACAATGAGCAGTTCTTC. It yields the protein CASSPGQSYNEQFF.

The chain couples TRBV9 to TRBJ2-1; D is possibly TRBD2 (5 bases). V was cut by 0 bases and J by 10 bases, with 14 bases left in between. This CDR3 region has 14 residues. Germline V gives CDR1 SGDLS, CDR2 YYNGEE. The chain's CDR3 is CASSVGRTPGEQFF. The CDR3 nucleotides are TGTGCCAGCAGCGTAGGCCGGACTCCCGGGGAGCAGTTCTTC.

V usage is TRBV19 and J usage is TRBJ2-7; weak D call: TRBD2 (6 bases). CDR1 LNHDA and CDR2 SQIVND come from the germline V gene (reference sequence). V lost 3 bases and J lost 3, with 12 bases in between. The CDR3 consists of 14 residues. The DNA of the CDR3 is TGTGCCAGTAGTATGGGACTGGCATTCTACGAGCAGTACTTC. Amino acids: CASSMGLAFYEQYF.

The chain couples TRBV9 to TRBJ2-7; TRBD1 agrees at 10 bases. Germline V lookup: CDR1 SGDLS, CDR2 YYNGEE. V was pared by 4 bases and J by 6 bases, with 7 bases of the junction left unmatched. CDR3 length: 14 amino acids. CDR3 residues: CASSLSDRGLEQYF. CDR3 coding DNA: TGTGCCAGCAGCCTTTCCGACAGGGGGCTCGAGCAGTACTTC.

This chain connects TRBV5-4 to TRBJ2-3, with TRBD2 identical over 11 bases. The CDR3 consists of 18 residues. CDR1 and CDR2 from the germline V gene are SGHNT and YYREEE (reference sequence). Germline trimming cut 5 bases from V and 0 bases from J; bases unmatched to any gene: 11. The CDR3 nucleotides read TGTGCCAGCAGGCCGGGACTAGCGGACTTGCCTAGCACAGATACGCAGTATTTT. Protein: CASRPGLADLPSTDTQYF.

This clone appeared a single time. V usage is TRBV6-5 and J usage is TRBJ1-1; D remains ambiguous. The CDR3 totals 15 residues. V dropped 5 bases and J dropped 8 bases, with 21 bases sitting between them. Per the germline V gene, CDR1 is MNHEY and CDR2 is SVGAGI. In DNA form, the CDR3 reads TGTGCCAGCAGTCAAACCCCTGCAGGCGTGACGGAAGCTTTCTTT. Protein product: CASSQTPAGVTEAFF.

The rearrangement uses TRBV6-5 and TRBJ2-1, with D perhaps matching TRBD2 (5 bases). There are 12 residues in the CDR3. In germline, CDR1 is MNHEY, CDR2 SVGAGI. Trimming cost V 4 bases and J 8 bases, with 9 bases left between them. CDR3 DNA sequence: TGTGCCAGCAGTTTGCCCGGGGATGAGCAGTTCTTC. It yields the protein CASSLPGDEQFF.

This sequence joins TRBV7-2 and TRBJ2-1; D is ambiguous. The germline gives CDR1 SGHTA, CDR2 FQGNSA. The CDR3 is 14 residues long. Trimming cost V 2 bases and J 9 bases, with 14 bases left between them. CDR3 nucleotides: TGTGCCAGCAGCTTAAAGTTGACTGGAAGTGAGCAGTTCTTC. As protein: CASSLKLTGSEQFF.

V is TRBV28 and J is TRBJ2-7; D is possibly TRBD2 (7 bases). The CDR3 sequence is 15 residues long. V lost 5 bases, J lost 4 bases, and 18 bases lay in between. From germline, CDR1 is MDHEN and CDR2 SYDVKM. Here the CDR3 DNA reads TGTGCCAGCAGTCCGGCGGGGGCAGCAGCTTACGAGCAGTACTTC. Translated, it gives CASSPAGAAAYEQYF.

The chain links TRBV9 to TRBJ2-3; 8 bases align to TRBD1. CDR1 is SGDLS, CDR2 YYNGEE, per germline. The CDR3 extends over 15 amino acids. V gave up 2 bases and J gave up 1 base; unmatched junction bases: 3. The DNA for the CDR3 is TGTGCCAGCAGCGTTGGACAGGGAGGCACAGATACGCAGTATTTT. Translated: CASSVGQGGTDTQYF.

The J gene is TRBJ2-1, the V gene TRBV28, with D possibly TRBD2 on 5 matching bases. The CDR3 runs 16 residues. Germline-derived CDR1 and CDR2 are MDHEN and SYDVKM. V lost 4 bases to trimming and J lost 2 bases, with 15 bases between them. In DNA, the CDR3 is TGTGCCAGCAGTTGGCTTTGGGAGTCGCCCTACAATGAGCAGTTCTTC. It translates to CASSWLWESPYNEQFF.

The rearrangement joins TRBV28 to TRBJ2-7; 7 positions match TRBD1. The CDR3 is 15 residues long. Germline V CDR1 and CDR2: MDHEN, SYDVKM. With V trimmed by 5 bases and J by 0 bases, 7 bases remained unmatched. CDR3 sequence reads: CASSLPRGNSYEQYF. CDR3 in DNA: TGTGCCAGCAGTCTCCCCAGGGGGAACTCCTACGAGCAGTACTTC.

The chain uses TRBV5-4 and TRBJ2-7; 7 bases fit TRBD2. The V segment lost 4 bases and the J segment 3 bases; nucleotides outside the gene matches: 10. The CDR3 totals 15 residues. The germline V gene encodes CDR1 SGHNT and CDR2 YYREEE (reference sequence). The CDR3 region has the DNA TGTGCCAGCAGCGTGGCTAGCCGCGGGGGCTACGAGCAGTACTTC. The encoded protein is CASSVASRGGYEQYF.

The chain combines TRBV11-2 with TRBJ2-1; TRBD2 is a possible D gene (5 bases). The ends were cut back, 2 bases at V and 4 bases at J, with 12 bases in the middle. The CDR3 consists of 15 residues. Germline CDR1 and CDR2: SGHAT and FQNNGV. CDR3 residues: CASSLYPAAYNEQFF. The CDR3 DNA reads as TGTGCCAGCAGCTTATACCCAGCGGCATACAATGAGCAGTTCTTC.

A single count supports this clone. The gene calls are TRBV4-3 and TRBJ1-4, with a possible D match to TRBD1 (5 bases). Trimming removed 0 bases from V and 8 bases from J, with 10 bases in between. Germline loops: CDR1 LGHNA, CDR2 YSLEER. This CDR3 is 14 amino acids long. CDR3 sequence: CASSQEGLGEKLFF. The CDR3 DNA sequence: TGCGCCAGCAGCCAAGAGGGGCTTGGGGAAAAACTGTTTTTT.

J is TRBJ2-7 and V is TRBV7-2; TRBD2 is a possible D gene (6 bases). Looked up from germline, CDR1 is SGHTA and CDR2 is FQGNSA. The V end lost 1 base, the J end lost 2 bases, and 15 bases lay between the germline ends. The CDR3 has 16 amino acids. The CDR3 sequence: CASSLVGDSYTYEQYF. CDR3 DNA: TGTGCCAGCAGCTTAGTGGGGGACTCCTACACCTACGAGCAGTACTTC.

The genes are TRBV28 and TRBJ2-1; a possible D gene is TRBD2 (5 bases). Germline V gives CDR1 MDHEN, CDR2 SYDVKM. The CDR3 spans 12 residues. V lost 3 bases, J lost 11 bases, and 11 bases lay in between. This CDR3 reads CASSLAPGKQFF. For the CDR3, the DNA is TGTGCCAGCAGTTTGGCCCCCGGGAAGCAGTTCTTC.

The chain joins TRBV6-5 to TRBJ2-1; TRBD2 matches 8 bases. V gave up 5 bases and J gave up 5 bases; unmatched junction bases: 8. CDR3 size: 15 residues. Germline V CDR1 and CDR2: MNHEY, SVGAGI. The CDR3 sequence: CASSILAGLHNEQFF. As DNA, the CDR3 is TGTGCCAGCAGTATTTTAGCGGGATTACACAATGAGCAGTTCTTC.